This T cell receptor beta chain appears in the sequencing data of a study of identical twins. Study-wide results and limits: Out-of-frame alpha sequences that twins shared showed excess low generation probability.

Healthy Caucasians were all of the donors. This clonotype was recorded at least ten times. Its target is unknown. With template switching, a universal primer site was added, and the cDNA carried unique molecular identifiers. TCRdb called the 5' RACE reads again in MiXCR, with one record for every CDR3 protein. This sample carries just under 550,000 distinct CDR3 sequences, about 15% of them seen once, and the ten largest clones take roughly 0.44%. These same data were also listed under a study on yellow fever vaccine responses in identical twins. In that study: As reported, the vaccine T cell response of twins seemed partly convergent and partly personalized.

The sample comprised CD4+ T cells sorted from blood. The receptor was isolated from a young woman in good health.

This CDR3 is CSASEGGQPGYTF. The CDR3 DNA reads as TGCAGTGCTTCTGAAGGGGGACAGCCGGGCTACACCTTC. This sequence joins TRBV20-1 and TRBJ1-2; 7 bases fit TRBD1. With V trimmed by 5 bases and J by 8 bases, 11 bases remained unmatched. Germline CDR1 DFQATT, CDR2 SNEGSKA (reference sequence). The CDR3 has 13 amino acids.